This T cell receptor (beta chain) emerged from a study of identical twins. Study-wide points: Modelling approaches yielded underestimates of out-of-frame TCR alpha sharing between monozygotic twins. Excess sharing between twins was weaker in beta out-of-frame sequences.

This clonotype showed up just a few times. As yet, its antigen is unknown. Per germline, CDR1 SQVTM and CDR2 ANQGSEA. The CDR3 runs 11 residues. Trimming shortened V by 7 bases and J by 3 bases, and 7 bases separated the two germline ends. Among all donors, each was a healthy Caucasian. MiXCR, applied by TCRdb to the 5' RACE reads, yields one record per CDR3 protein. This sample carries 500,000 to 700,000 distinct CDR3 sequences, 7.1% of them seen once, and the ten largest clones take 1.6%. This sample also appeared in a second study, on yellow fever vaccine responses in identical twins. From that second work: Twins reportedly appeared to share part of their vaccine T cell response while keeping part individual.

Sample: PBMCs. The genes are TRBV29-1 and TRBJ2-1; no firm D call. This receptor was obtained from a woman aged 18-29 years in good health. CDR3 DNA sequence: TGCAGCGCGATGGGCTACAATGAGCAGTTCTTC. Protein product: CSAMGYNEQFF.